These T cell receptor beta chains were read from a single sample in a study of cytomegalovirus exposure and HLA in healthy donors. The protocol was immunoSEQ multiplex PCR, while the TCRdb copy is restricted to in-frame clones and leaves out a portion. The listing records tens of thousands of clones. Sequences were obtained from PBMCs. Source of these receptors: a woman in her thirties in good health and CMV-seropositive. CDR3s include the opening cysteine and the closing phenylalanine or tryptophan. A D gene is named only where the DNA matches it firmly.

D	V	J	DNA	CDR3
TRBD1	TRBV15	TRBJ2-7	TGTGCCACCAGCAGAGAGGAGGGACAGGCCTACGAGCAGTACTTC	CATSREEGQAYEQYF
TRBD1	TRBV5-6	TRBJ2-7	TGTGCCAGCAGCTTAGGGGGCAAGCAGTACTTC	CASSLGGKQYF
TRBD1	TRBV6-6	TRBJ1-2	TGTGCCACCGGGTCATACGGGCCAGGGGGTCGTGGCTACACCTTC	CATGSYGPGGRGYTF
-	TRBV10-3	TRBJ1-2	TGTGCCACCGGGGGAACCGGGACCTACCTTGAATCCTATGGCTACACCTTC	CATGGTGTYLESYGYTF
-	TRBV2	TRBJ2-2	TGTGCCAGCAGTGAATCTGTCGGGGAGCTGTTTTTT	CASSESVGELFF
-	TRBV5-1	TRBJ2-5	TGCGCCAGCAGCTTGGAGGATAGCAAAGGGACCCAGTACTTC	CASSLEDSKGTQYF
-	TRBV2	TRBJ2-3	TGTGCCTTCACCCAGGGTGTGACAGATACGCAGTATTTT	CAFTQGVTDTQYF
TRBD2	TRBV11-2	TRBJ2-1	TGTGCCAGCACCCTAGCGGGGGGGAGCTACAATGAGCAGTTCTTC	CASTLAGGSYNEQFF
-	TRBV28	TRBJ2-7	TGTGCCAGCATTTCTACTTCCAGGGCGACAGGCGACTCCTACGAGCAGTACTTC	CASISTSRATGDSYEQYF
TRBD1	TRBV19	TRBJ1-2	TGTGCCAGTAGCCCGACCCTCGACAGGGGCTATGGCTACACCTTC	CASSPTLDRGYGYTF
-	TRBV5-1	TRBJ2-5	TGCGCCAGCAGCTTGTCCCAGGTTCGAGAGACCCAGTACTTC	CASSLSQVRETQYF
-	TRBV7-8	TRBJ1-1	TGTGCCAGCAGCTTAGACCGACAGAACTCGAACACTGAAGCTTTCTTT	CASSLDRQNSNTEAFF
TRBD1	TRBV27	TRBJ2-2	TGTGCCAGCAGACCTTTTTCAGGGGGCTTCAGCACCGGGGAGCTGTTTTTT	CASRPFSGGFSTGELFF
-	TRBV28	TRBJ1-2	TGTGCCAGCCACCTGGGAGGAGGTGGCTACACCTTC	CASHLGGGGYTF
-	TRBV25-1	TRBJ2-5	TGTGCCAGCGGACTTCGGCCGGAGACCCAGTACTTC	CASGLRPETQYF
TRBD1	TRBV5-6	TRBJ2-3	TGTGCCAGCAGCGTCGGACAGGACAAACCCTCTACAGATACGCAGTATTTT	CASSVGQDKPSTDTQYF
-	TRBV27	TRBJ2-1	TGTGCCAGCAGTCCAAGGGGGGGGGACAATGAGCAGTTCTTC	CASSPRGGDNEQFF
-	TRBV18	TRBJ2-1	TGTGCCAGCTCACCACGTTTAGACTGGAGTTTCTACAATGAGCAGTTCTTC	CASSPRLDWSFYNEQFF
-	TRBV4-2	TRBJ2-3	TGTGCCAGCAGCCATCTGCTGGGGGGTGGCGATACGCAGTATTTT	CASSHLLGGGDTQYF
TRBD1	TRBV7-9	TRBJ1-1	TGTGCCAGCAACGGGGACAGAGACACTGAAGCTTTCTTT	CASNGDRDTEAFF
-	TRBV7-8	TRBJ2-3	TGTGCCAGCAGCCCTCCGATGGGGGGGGCCAGCACAGATACGCAGTATTTT	CASSPPMGGASTDTQYF
-	TRBV18	TRBJ1-4	TGCGCCAGCTCACCGCCCTCGTTAGATGAAAAACTGTTTTTT	CASSPPSLDEKLFF
-	TRBV29-1	TRBJ2-1	TGCAGCCTTCAGGGCAGGGGCTCCTACAATGAGCAGTTCTTC	CSLQGRGSYNEQFF
TRBD2	TRBV13	TRBJ2-6	TGTGCCAGCAGCCCCGGGACTACGGCCAACGTCCTGACTTTC	CASSPGTTANVLTF
-	TRBV5-8	TRBJ2-3	TGTGCCAGCAGCTTGGCTCTAGATAGAGATACGCAGTATTTT	CASSLALDRDTQYF
TRBD1	TRBV7-2	TRBJ2-7	TGTGCCAGCAGCTTAGAGGACAGGGCCTCCTACGAGCAGTACTTC	CASSLEDRASYEQYF
-	TRBV10-1	TRBJ2-3	TGCGCCAGCAGTGCGGCGGGGGCGCGGACAGATACGCAGTATTTT	CASSAAGARTDTQYF
TRBD2	TRBV11-2	TRBJ2-2	TGTGCCAGCAGCCTGGGACTAGCCAGCGGGGAGCTGTTTTTT	CASSLGLASGELFF
-	TRBV9	TRBJ2-2	TGTGCCAGCAGCGATAAGAGGAGGGAGCTGTTTTTT	CASSDKRRELFF
TRBD2	TRBV18	TRBJ2-3	TGTGCCAGCTCACCATTGCTAGCGGGGATCACAGATACGCAGTATTTT	CASSPLLAGITDTQYF
-	TRBV6-5	TRBJ2-3	TGTGCCAGCAGCGATGCGGATACGCAGTATTTT	CASSDADTQYF
-	TRBV5-1	TRBJ2-7	TGCGCCAGCAGCTTCGACAGTACGCAGTACTTC	CASSFDSTQYF
-	TRBV5-1	TRBJ2-7	TGCGCCAGCAGCTTGGAACCTTACTACGGGCAGTACTTC	CASSLEPYYGQYF
TRBD1	TRBV28	TRBJ1-3	TGTGCCAGCAGTCCGTGGGACAGGAGAAACACCATATATTTT	CASSPWDRRNTIYF
TRBD1	TRBV27	TRBJ1-2	TGTGCCAGCAGCCTACAGGGGAATACATACTATGGCTACACCTTC	CASSLQGNTYYGYTF
-	TRBV6-1	TRBJ2-5	TGTGCCAGCAGTGAGGGCTATAATCATAAAGAGACCCAGTACTTC	CASSEGYNHKETQYF
-	TRBV29-1	TRBJ2-4	TGCAGCGTTGTCAGGGGAAACATTCAGTACTTC	CSVVRGNIQYF
-	TRBV6-1	TRBJ2-4	TGTGCCAGCAGAAAGACAGAACTAGCCAAAAACATTCAGTACTTC	CASRKTELAKNIQYF
-	TRBV4-1	TRBJ1-4	TGCGCCAGCAGCCAATTTTCAAGGCGACAGCCAGAAAAACTGTTTTTT	CASSQFSRRQPEKLFF
-	TRBV18	TRBJ2-3	TGTGCCAGCTCACCATACGAAGCGGGCGGAGATACGCAGTATTTT	CASSPYEAGGDTQYF
-	TRBV6-5	TRBJ2-7	TGTGCCAGCAGTTACGGCTCATTGAATTTCTACGAGCAGTACTTC	CASSYGSLNFYEQYF
-	TRBV19	TRBJ2-2	TGCGCCAGTTCATCCCTGGAGTACACCGGGGAGCTGTTTTTT	CASSSLEYTGELFF
TRBD2	TRBV7-2	TRBJ2-2	TGTGCCAGCAGCTTGGGACTAGGGAGGAACACCGGGGAGCTGTTTTTT	CASSLGLGRNTGELFF
-	TRBV18	TRBJ1-2	TGTGCCAGCTCACTCCGACTGGAGAGCTACACCTTC	CASSLRLESYTF
-	TRBV19	TRBJ1-5	TGTGCCAGTAGTAGCGGGGGTGTGGGGGGATACGCACCCAATCAGCCCCAGCATTTT	CASSSGGVGGYAPNQPQHF
TRBD1	TRBV6-5	TRBJ1-2	TGTGCCAGCAGTTACTTAACAGGGGTCTGGATTGGCTACACCTTC	CASSYLTGVWIGYTF
TRBD1	TRBV28	TRBJ1-4	TGTGCCAGCACGACCGGGACAGGGTACGAAAAACTGTTTTTT	CASTTGTGYEKLFF
TRBD1	TRBV5-1	TRBJ2-3	TGCGCCAGCAGCTCCGCAGGGGGTATGGATACGCAGTATTTT	CASSSAGGMDTQYF
-	TRBV19	TRBJ2-1	TGTGCCAGTAGGGAGACAGGAGCCTACAATGAGCAGTTCTTC	CASRETGAYNEQFF
-	TRBV13	TRBJ2-1	TGTGCCAGCAGCTTAGGCGAGAGCGAGGCGCCTCGCTACAATGAGCAGTTCTTC	CASSLGESEAPRYNEQFF
-	TRBV11-2	TRBJ2-5	TGTGCCAGCAGCGTCCGCGACAGGTCCCAAGAGACCCAGTACTTC	CASSVRDRSQETQYF
-	TRBV7-6	TRBJ2-7	TGTGCCAGCAGCTTAGGGACAGATTACTACGAGCAGTACTTC	CASSLGTDYYEQYF
TRBD1	TRBV6-4	TRBJ1-3	TGTGCCAGCAGTCGGGACAGGGGACCTGGAAACACCATATATTTT	CASSRDRGPGNTIYF
TRBD2	TRBV6-4	TRBJ2-3	TGTGCCAGCAGTGCTGCGGGGGGGAGCACAGATACGCAGTATTTT	CASSAAGGSTDTQYF
-	TRBV7-6	TRBJ2-7	TGTGCCAGCAGCTCCGACAGATACGAGCAGTACTTC	CASSSDRYEQYF